This T cell receptor beta chain was sequenced in a study of shared clonotypes between healthy human individuals. Study results and caveats: Depth of sequencing was expected to influence donor clonotype sharing.

The CD4+ fraction was divided into a CD45RA+ naive subset and a CD45RA-negative memory subset. The method was immunoSEQ multiplex PCR; TCRdb's version includes in-frame clones alone and lacks a portion of them. Of a few hundred thousand clones in the sample, approximately 97% were seen once. This clone has a single count. Its antigen is as yet unknown. Sequenced: naive CD4+ T cells sorted from blood. This sample's subset: CD45RA+ positively selected. The receptor's source is a woman in her 30s in good health.

The CDR3 is CASSLRLAGGRNEQYF. The CDR3 region has the DNA TGTGCCAGCAGTTTACGTCTAGCGGGAGGTAGGAACGAGCAGTACTTC. The V gene is TRBV27, the J gene TRBJ2-7, with 11 bases matching TRBD2. Germline trimming cut 2 bases from V and 5 bases from J; bases unmatched to any gene: 8. This CDR3 region has 16 residues. Per germline, CDR1 MNHEY and CDR2 SMNVEV (reference sequence).